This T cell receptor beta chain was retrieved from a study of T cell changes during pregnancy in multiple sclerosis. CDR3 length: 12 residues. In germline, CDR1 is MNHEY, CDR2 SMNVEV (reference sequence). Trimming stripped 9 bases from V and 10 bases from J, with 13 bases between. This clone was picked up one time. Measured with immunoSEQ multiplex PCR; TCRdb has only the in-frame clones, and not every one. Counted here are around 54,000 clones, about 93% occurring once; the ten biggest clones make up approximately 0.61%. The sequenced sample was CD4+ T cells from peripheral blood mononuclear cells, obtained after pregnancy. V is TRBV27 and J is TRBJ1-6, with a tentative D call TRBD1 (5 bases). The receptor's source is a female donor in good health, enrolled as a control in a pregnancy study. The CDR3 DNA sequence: TGTGCCAGGACAGTACCACACTCACCCCTCCACTTT. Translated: CARTVPHSPLHF.